This T cell receptor (beta chain) is from a study of T cell responses to AZD1222 COVID-19 vaccine. Findings of the study overall: Just six people given AZD1222 tested seropositive at baseline. Donors skewed white British and female; clonal diversity was possibly underestimated.

With regard to this clone: Its target is unknown.

Sequencing used immunoSEQ multiplex PCR; TCRdb keeps in-frame clones, though not all of them. Of about 130,000 clones listed, more than 85% are singletons. CDR3 size: 15 residues. Germline V CDR1 and CDR2: SGHRS, YFSETQ. V lost 6 bases and J lost 5; bases outside the gene matches: 12. This specimen was peripheral blood, taken on day 0 of AZD1222 vaccination. The source of this sequence is an adult in good health. The chain employs TRBV5-1 and TRBJ2-3; TRBD2 agrees at 7 bases. CDR3 DNA: TGCGCCAGCACCCGACTAGCTGTTTGGCTAGATACGCAGTATTTT. It specifies CASTRLAVWLDTQYF.